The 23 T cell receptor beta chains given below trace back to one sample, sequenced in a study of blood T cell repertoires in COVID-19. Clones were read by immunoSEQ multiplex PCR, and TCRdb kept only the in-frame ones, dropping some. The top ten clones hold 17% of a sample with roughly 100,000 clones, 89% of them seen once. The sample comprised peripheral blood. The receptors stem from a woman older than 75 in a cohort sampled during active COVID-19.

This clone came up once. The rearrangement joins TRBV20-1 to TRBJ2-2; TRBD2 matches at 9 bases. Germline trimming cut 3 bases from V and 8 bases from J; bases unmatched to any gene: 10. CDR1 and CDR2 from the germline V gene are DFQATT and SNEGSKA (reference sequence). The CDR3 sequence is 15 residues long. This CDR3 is CSASDSGGLAGELFF. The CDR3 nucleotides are TGCAGTGCTAGTGATAGCGGGGGACTGGCAGGGGAGCTGTTTTTT.

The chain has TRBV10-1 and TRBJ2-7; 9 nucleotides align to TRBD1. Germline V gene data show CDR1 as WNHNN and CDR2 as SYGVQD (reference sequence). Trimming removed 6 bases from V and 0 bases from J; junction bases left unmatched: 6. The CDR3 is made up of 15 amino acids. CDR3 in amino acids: CASSRGTGSSYEQYF. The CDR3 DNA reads TGCGCCAGCAGCCGGGGGACAGGGAGCTCCTACGAGCAGTACTTC.

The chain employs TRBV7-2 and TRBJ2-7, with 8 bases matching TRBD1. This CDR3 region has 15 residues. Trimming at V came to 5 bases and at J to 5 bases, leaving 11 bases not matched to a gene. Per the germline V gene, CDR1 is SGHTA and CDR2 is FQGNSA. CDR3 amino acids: CASSIDSGGRNEQYF. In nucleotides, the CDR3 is TGTGCCAGCAGCATCGACTCAGGGGGCCGCAACGAGCAGTACTTC.

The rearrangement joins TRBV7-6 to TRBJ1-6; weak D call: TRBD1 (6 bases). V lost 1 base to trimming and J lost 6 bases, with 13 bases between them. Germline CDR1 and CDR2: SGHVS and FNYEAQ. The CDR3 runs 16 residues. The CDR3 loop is CASSLGSGAVNSPLHF. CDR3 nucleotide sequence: TGTGCCAGCAGCTTAGGTTCAGGGGCGGTTAATTCACCCCTCCACTTT.

This CDR3 reads CASSEGGEGTPAYEQYF. The DNA for the CDR3 is TGTGCCAGCAGCGAGGGGGGGGAGGGGACACCGGCATACGAGCAGTACTTC. The chain is built from TRBV9 and TRBJ2-7; TRBD2 is a possible D gene (7 bases). Trimming cost V 3 bases and J 4 bases, with 23 bases left between them. Germline V gives CDR1 SGDLS, CDR2 YYNGEE. The CDR3 has 17 amino acids.

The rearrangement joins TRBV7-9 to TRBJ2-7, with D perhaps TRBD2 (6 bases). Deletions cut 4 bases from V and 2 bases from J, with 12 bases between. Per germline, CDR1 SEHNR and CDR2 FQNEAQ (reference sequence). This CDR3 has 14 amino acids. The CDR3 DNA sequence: TGTGCCAGCAGCTCGGGGACTCCGCCCTACGAGCAGTACTTC. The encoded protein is CASSSGTPPYEQYF.

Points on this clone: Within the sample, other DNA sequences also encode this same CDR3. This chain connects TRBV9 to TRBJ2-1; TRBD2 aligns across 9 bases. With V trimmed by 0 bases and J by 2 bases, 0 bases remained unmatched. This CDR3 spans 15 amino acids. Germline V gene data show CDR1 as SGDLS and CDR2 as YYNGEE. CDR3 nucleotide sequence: TGTGCCAGCAGCGTAGGCGGGGGGGCCTACAATGAGCAGTTCTTC. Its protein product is CASSVGGGAYNEQFF. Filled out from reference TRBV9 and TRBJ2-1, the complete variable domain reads DSGVTQTPKHLITATGQRVTLRCSPRSGDLSVYWYQQSLDQGLQFLIQYYNGEERAKGNILERFSAQQFPDLHSELNLSSLELGDSALYFCASSVGGGAYNEQFFGPGTRLTVL.

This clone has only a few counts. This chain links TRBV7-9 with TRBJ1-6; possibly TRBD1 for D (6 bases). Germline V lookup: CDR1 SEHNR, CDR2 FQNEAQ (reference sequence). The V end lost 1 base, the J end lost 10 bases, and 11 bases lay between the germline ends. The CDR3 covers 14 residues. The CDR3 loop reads CASSLDTQGSPLHF. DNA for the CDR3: TGTGCCAGCAGCTTAGATACACAGGGATCACCCCTCCACTTT. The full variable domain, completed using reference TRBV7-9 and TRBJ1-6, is DTGVSQNPRHKITKRGQNVTFRCDPISEHNRLYWYRQTLGQGPEFLTYFQNEAQLEKSRLLSDRFSAERPKGSFSTLEIQRTEQGDSAMYLCASSLDTQGSPLHFGNGTRLTVT.

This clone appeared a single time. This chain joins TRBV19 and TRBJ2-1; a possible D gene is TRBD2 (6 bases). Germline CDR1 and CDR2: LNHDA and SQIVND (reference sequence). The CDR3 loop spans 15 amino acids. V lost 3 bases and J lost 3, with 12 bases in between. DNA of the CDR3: TGTGCCAGTAGTATCGGCCAGGGAGGCTACAATGAGCAGTTCTTC. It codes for CASSIGQGGYNEQFF.

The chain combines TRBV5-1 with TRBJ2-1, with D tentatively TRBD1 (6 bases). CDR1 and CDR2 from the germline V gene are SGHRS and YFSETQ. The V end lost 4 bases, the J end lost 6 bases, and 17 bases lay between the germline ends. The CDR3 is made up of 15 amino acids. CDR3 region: CASSLLGTPANEQFF. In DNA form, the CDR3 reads TGCGCCAGCAGCCTATTGGGGACACCGGCCAATGAGCAGTTCTTC. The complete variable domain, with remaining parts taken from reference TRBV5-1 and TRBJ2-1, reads KAGVTQTPRYLIKTRGQQVTLSCSPISGHRSVSWYQQTPGQGLQFLFEYFSETQRNKGNFPGRFSGRQFSNSRSEMNVSTLELGDSALYLCASSLLGTPANEQFFGPGTRLTVL.

CDR3 nucleotide sequence: TGTGCCAGCAGAGACAGGGGTCGGGAGACCCAGTACTTC. It is translated as CASRDRGRETQYF. The rearrangement joins TRBV28 to TRBJ2-5, with 8 bases identical to TRBD1. With V trimmed by 6 bases and J by 5 bases, 5 bases remained unmatched. Germline V lookup: CDR1 MDHEN, CDR2 SYDVKM. This CDR3 is built from 13 residues.

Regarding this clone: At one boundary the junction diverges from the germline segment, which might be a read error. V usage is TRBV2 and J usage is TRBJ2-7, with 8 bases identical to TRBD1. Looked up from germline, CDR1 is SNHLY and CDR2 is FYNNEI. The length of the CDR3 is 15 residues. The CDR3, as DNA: TGTGCCAGCAGTGAAGTGCAACTAGTACTACCCGGGACAGGCTTC. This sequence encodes CASSEVQLVLPGTGF.

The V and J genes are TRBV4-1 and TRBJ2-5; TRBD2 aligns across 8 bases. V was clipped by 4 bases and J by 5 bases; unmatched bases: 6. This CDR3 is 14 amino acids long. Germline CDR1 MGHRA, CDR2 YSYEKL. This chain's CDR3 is CASSRAGAQETQYF. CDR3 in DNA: TGCGCCAGCAGCCGAGCGGGGGCCCAGGAGACCCAGTACTTC.

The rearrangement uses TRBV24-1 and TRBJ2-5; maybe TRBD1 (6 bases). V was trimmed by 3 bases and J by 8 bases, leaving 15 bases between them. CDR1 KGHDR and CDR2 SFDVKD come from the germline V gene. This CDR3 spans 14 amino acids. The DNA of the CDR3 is TGTGCCACCAGTGATCCGGGACAATTGGGTACCCAGTACTTC. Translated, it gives CATSDPGQLGTQYF.

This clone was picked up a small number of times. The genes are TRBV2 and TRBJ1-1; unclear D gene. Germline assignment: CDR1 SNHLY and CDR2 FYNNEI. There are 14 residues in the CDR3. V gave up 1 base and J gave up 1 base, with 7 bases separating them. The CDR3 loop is CASSEGPGNTEAFF. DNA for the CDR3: TGTGCCAGCAGTGAAGGGCCGGGGAACACTGAAGCTTTCTTT. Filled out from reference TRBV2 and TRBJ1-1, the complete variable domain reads EPEVTQTPSHQVTQMGQEVILRCVPISNHLYFYWYRQILGQKVEFLVSFYNNEISEKSEIFDDQFSVERPDGSNFTLKIRSTKLEDSAMYFCASSEGPGNTEAFFGQGTRLTVV.

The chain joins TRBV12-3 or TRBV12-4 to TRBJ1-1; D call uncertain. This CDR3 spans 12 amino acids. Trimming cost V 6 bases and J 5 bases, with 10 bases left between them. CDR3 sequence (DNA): TGTGCCAGCAGGCCCCACGGGACTGAAGCTTTCTTT. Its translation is CASRPHGTEAFF.

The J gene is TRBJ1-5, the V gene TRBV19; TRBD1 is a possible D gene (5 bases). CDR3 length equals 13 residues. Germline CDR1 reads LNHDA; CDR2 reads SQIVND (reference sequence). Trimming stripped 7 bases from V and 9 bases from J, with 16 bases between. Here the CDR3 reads CASTLSPTGPQHF. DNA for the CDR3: TGTGCCAGTACCCTTAGCCCCACAGGGCCCCAGCATTTT.

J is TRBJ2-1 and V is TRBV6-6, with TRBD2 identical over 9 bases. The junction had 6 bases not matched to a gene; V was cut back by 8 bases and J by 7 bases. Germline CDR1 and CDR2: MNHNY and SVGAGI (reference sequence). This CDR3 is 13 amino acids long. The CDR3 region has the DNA TGTGCCAGCGTGGCTAGCGGGGAAAATGAGCAGTTCTTC. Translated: CASVASGENEQFF.

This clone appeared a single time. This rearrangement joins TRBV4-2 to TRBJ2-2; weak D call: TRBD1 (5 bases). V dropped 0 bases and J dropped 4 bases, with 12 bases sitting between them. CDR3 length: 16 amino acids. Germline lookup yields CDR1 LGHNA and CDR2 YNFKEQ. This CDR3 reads CASSQDRVMGTGELFF. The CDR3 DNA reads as TGTGCCAGCAGCCAAGACAGGGTCATGGGCACCGGGGAGCTGTTTTTT.

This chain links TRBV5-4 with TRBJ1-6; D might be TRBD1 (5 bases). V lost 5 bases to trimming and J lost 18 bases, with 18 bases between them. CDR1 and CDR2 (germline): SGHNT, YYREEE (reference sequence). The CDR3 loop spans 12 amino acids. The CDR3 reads CASSLTGGPDHF. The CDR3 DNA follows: TGTGCCAGCAGTCTAACCGGGGGACCCGACCACTTT. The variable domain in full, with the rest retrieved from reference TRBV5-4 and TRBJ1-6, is ETGVTQSPTHLIKTRGQQVTLRCSSQSGHNTVSWYQQALGQGPQFIFQYYREEENGRGNFPPRFSGLQFPNYSSELNVNALELDDSALYLCASSLTGGPDHFGNGTRLTVT.

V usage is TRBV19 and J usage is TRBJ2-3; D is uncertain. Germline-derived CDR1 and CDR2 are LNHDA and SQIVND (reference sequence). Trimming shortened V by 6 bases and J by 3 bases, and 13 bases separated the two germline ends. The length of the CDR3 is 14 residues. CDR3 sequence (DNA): TGTGCCAGTAGCCCTAATAGCTATACAGATACGCAGTATTTT. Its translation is CASSPNSYTDTQYF.

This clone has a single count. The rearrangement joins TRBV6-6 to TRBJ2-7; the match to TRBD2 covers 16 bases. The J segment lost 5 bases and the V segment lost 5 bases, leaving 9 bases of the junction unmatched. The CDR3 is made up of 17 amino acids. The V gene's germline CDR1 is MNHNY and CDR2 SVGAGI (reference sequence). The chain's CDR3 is CASSRRGLAGGPDEQYF. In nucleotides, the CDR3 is TGTGCCAGCAGTCGCCGGGGACTAGCGGGGGGGCCTGACGAGCAGTACTTC.

CDR3 sequence: CASSRQGAGYTF. Written as DNA, the CDR3 is TGTGCCAGCTCCCGACAGGGGGCGGGCTACACCTTC. This chain uses TRBV18 with TRBJ1-2; 10 bases align to TRBD1. Per the germline V gene, CDR1 is KGHSH and CDR2 is LQKENI. The trim removed 6 bases at V and 8 bases at J, leaving 3 bases unmatched. This CDR3 spans 12 amino acids.